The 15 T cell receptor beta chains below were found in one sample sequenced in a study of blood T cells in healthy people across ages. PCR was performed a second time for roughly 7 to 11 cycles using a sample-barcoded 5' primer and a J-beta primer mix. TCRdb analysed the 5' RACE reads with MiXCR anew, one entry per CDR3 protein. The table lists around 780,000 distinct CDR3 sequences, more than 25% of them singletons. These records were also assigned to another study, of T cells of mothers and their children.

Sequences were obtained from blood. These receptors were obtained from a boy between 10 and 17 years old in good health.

The CDR3 DNA is TGTGCCAGCAGCTTATCCCCGGGTGAAGCTTTCTTT. It translates to CASSLSPGEAFF. The chain has TRBV7-3 and TRBJ1-1; D is ambiguous. Trimming cost V 2 bases and J 7 bases, with 8 bases left between them. The CDR3 spans 12 residues. Germline V gene data show CDR1 as SGHTA and CDR2 as FQGTGA.

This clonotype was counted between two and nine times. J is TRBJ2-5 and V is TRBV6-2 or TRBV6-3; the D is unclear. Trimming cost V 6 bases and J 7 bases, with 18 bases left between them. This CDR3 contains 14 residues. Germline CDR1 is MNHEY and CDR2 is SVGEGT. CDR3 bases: TGTGCCAGCAGCCTGGAGAATGAGTGGGGGACCCAGTACTTC. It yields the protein CASSLENEWGTQYF.

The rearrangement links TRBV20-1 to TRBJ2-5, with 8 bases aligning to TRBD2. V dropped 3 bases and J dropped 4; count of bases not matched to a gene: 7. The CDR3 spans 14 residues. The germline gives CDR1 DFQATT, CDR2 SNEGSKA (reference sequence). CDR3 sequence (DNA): TGCAGTGCTAGCCCTACAGCGGGGGCAGAGACCCAGTACTTC. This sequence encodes CSASPTAGAETQYF.

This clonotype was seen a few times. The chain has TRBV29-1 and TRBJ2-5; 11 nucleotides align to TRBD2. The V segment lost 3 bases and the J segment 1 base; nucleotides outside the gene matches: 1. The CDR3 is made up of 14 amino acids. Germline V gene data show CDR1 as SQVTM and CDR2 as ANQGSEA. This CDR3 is CSVDLAGGQETQYF. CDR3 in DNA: TGCAGCGTTGACCTAGCGGGGGGCCAAGAGACCCAGTACTTC.

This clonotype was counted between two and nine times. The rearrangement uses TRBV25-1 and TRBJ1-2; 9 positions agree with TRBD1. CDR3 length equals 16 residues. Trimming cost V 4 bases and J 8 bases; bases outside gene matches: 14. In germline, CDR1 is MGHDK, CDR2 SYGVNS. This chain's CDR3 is CASSVQTGGAFSGYTF. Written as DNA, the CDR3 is TGTGCCAGCAGTGTTCAAACAGGGGGCGCCTTTAGCGGCTACACCTTC.

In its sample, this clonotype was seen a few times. In DNA, the CDR3 is TGTGCCAGCAGGGTCACAGGGGGATACAATGAGCAGTTCTTC. Encoded protein: CASRVTGGYNEQFF. The chain joins TRBV12-3 or TRBV12-4 to TRBJ2-1; TRBD1 matches 8 bases. The CDR3 sequence is 14 residues long. Germline trimming cut 6 bases from V and 4 bases from J; bases unmatched to any gene: 5.

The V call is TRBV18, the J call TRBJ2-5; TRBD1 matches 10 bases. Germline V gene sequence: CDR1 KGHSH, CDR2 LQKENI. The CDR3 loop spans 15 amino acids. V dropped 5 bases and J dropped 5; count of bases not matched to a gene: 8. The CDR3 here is CASSSGTGVLETQYF. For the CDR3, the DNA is TGTGCCAGCTCATCCGGGACAGGGGTTTTGGAGACCCAGTACTTC.

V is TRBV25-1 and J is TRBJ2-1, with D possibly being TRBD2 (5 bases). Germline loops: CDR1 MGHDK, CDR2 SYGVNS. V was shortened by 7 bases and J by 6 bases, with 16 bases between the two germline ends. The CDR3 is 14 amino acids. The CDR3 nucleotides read TGTGCCAGCACGGCTATCCGGGGTCTCAATGAGCAGTTCTTC. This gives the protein CASTAIRGLNEQFF.

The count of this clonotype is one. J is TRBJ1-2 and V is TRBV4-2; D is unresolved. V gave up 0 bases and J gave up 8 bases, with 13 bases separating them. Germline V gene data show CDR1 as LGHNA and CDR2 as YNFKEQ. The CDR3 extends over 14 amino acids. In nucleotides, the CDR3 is TGTGCCAGCAGCCAAGATAGACTCTTGTCCGGCTACACCTTC. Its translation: CASSQDRLLSGYTF.

The CDR3 DNA reads TGCGCCAGCAGCCAAGGGGACAGGGTGGACACCATATATTTT. Encoded protein: CASSQGDRVDTIYF. This chain joins TRBV4-3 and TRBJ1-3; 9 bases align to TRBD1. V lost 1 base and J lost 8; bases outside the gene matches: 3. Germline V gene lookup returns CDR1 LGHNA and CDR2 YSLEER. The CDR3 spans 14 residues.

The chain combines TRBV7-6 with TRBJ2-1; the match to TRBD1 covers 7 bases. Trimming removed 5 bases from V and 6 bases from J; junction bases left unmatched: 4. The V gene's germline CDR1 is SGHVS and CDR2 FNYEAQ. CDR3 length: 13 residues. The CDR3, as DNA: TGTGCCAGCAGCCCCGGACAGGCCAATGAGCAGTTCTTC. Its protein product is CASSPGQANEQFF.

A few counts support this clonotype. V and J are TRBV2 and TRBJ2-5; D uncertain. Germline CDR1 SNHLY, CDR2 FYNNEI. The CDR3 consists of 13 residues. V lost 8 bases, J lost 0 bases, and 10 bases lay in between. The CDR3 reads CASLQQYQETQYF. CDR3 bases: TGTGCCAGCCTGCAACAGTACCAAGAGACCCAGTACTTC.

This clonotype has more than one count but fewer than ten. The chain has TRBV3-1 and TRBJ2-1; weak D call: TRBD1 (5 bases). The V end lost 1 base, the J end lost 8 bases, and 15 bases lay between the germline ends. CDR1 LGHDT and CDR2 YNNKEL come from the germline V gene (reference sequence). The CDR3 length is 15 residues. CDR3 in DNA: TGTGCCAGCAGCCAAGGAAATATCCAGGGTGATGAGCAGTTCTTC. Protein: CASSQGNIQGDEQFF.

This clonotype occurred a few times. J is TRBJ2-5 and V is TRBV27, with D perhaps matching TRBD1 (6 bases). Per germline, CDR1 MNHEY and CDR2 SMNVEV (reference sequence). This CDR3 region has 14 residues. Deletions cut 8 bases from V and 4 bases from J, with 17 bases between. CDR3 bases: TGTGCCAGCGGGGGCGGAAGGGTGGGAGAGACCCAGTACTTC. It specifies CASGGGRVGETQYF.

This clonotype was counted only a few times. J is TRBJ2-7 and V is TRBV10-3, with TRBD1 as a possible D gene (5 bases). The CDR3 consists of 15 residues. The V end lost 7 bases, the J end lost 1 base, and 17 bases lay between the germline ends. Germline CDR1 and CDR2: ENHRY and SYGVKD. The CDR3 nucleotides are TGTGCCATCACCATGGGAAGGGGCGAATCCTACGAGCAGTACTTC. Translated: CAITMGRGESYEQYF.